This entry lists 6 T cell receptor beta chains sequenced from one sample in a study of T cell repertoires in cytomegalovirus infection. Their recognized antigens are unknown. MiXCR, run by TCRdb on the reads, gives a single entry per CDR3 protein. This sample has 340,000 or so distinct CDR3 sequences, with just under 25% found just once. The specimen was cultured PBMCs, collected from culture after CMV antigen stimulation. Receptor source: a human donor in good health (CMV status not recorded). Some clones in this sample may be carry-over from other donors' samples.

The chain couples TRBV6-5 to TRBJ2-3; TRBD2 matches at 8 bases. CDR3 length: 13 residues. Germline-derived CDR1 and CDR2 are MNHEY and SVGAGI. V lost 7 bases and J lost 3; bases outside the gene matches: 3. For the CDR3, the DNA is TGTGCCAGCAAGCGGGAGTATACAGATACGCAGTATTTT. Translating gives CASKREYTDTQYF.

This clonotype appeared many times. V gene TRBV7-8 combines with J gene TRBJ2-1; 9 bases align to TRBD1. CDR3 length equals 15 residues. Losses at the gene ends were 2 bases for V and 9 bases for J; bases not matched to a gene: 8. Per germline, CDR1 SGHVS and CDR2 FQNEAQ. The chain's CDR3 is CASSLSDRGYGEQFF. In DNA, the CDR3 is TGTGCCAGCAGCTTATCCGACAGGGGGTACGGTGAGCAGTTCTTC.

V usage is TRBV19 and J usage is TRBJ2-2; TRBD2 aligns across 10 bases. In germline, CDR1 is LNHDA, CDR2 SQIVND (reference sequence). The CDR3 is 17 residues long. V gave up 7 bases and J gave up 5 bases; unmatched junction bases: 13. The CDR3 sequence: CASTQYIRTSGTGELFF. The DNA for the CDR3 is TGTGCCAGTACTCAGTATATAAGGACTAGCGGAACCGGGGAGCTGTTTTTT. Using reference TRBV19 and TRBJ2-2 for the parts outside the CDR3, the full variable domain is DGGITQSPKYLFRKEGQNVTLSCEQNLNHDAMYWYRQDPGQGLRLIYYSQIVNDFQKGDIAEGYSVSREKKESFPLTVTSAQKNPTAFYLCASTQYIRTSGTGELFFGEGSRLTVL.

V gene TRBV2 combines with J gene TRBJ2-3; TRBD1 agrees at 10 bases. From germline, CDR1 is SNHLY and CDR2 FYNNEI. The V gene end was trimmed by 7 bases and the J gene end by 5 bases; junction bases not matched to a gene: 6. The CDR3 spans 14 residues. In DNA form, the CDR3 reads TGTGCCAGCATAGACCGGGACAGGGGAGATACGCAGTATTTT. Protein: CASIDRDRGDTQYF.

This clonotype was counted only a few times. This chain links TRBV12-3 or TRBV12-4 with TRBJ2-1; a possible D gene is TRBD1 (6 bases). Trimming shortened V by 7 bases and J by 8 bases, and 15 bases separated the two germline ends. CDR3 length: 13 residues. This CDR3 reads CASIIRGTHEQFF. As DNA, the CDR3 is TGTGCCAGCATCATTAGGGGGACCCATGAGCAGTTCTTC.

There are many counts of this clonotype. CDR3 protein: CASSPQTGDTEAFF. DNA of the CDR3: TGTGCCAGCAGCCCGCAGACAGGAGACACTGAAGCTTTCTTT. V usage is TRBV7-2 and J usage is TRBJ1-1; perhaps TRBD1 as D (6 bases). Trimming removed 5 bases at V and 3 bases at J, with 13 bases between. This CDR3 comprises 14 residues. In germline, CDR1 is SGHTA, CDR2 FQGNSA.